This T cell receptor beta chain is drawn from a study of T-cell memory formation after mild COVID-19. TCRdb recomputed calls from the 5' RACE reads with MiXCR, one row per CDR3 protein. The sample contains about 430,000 distinct CDR3 sequences, 20% to 25% of which appear only once. The germline V gene has CDR1 LGHNA and CDR2 YNFKEQ. This CDR3 has 16 amino acids. Trimming took 3 bases from V and 4 from J; bases not matched to a gene: 7. The chain couples TRBV4-2 to TRBJ2-3; the match to TRBD2 covers 10 bases. The receptor was isolated from an adult woman who had mild COVID-19 (a few samples of this study predate the infection). Cell type and time point are not known. The sequencing input was PBMCs or a T cell subset sorted from them (not recorded which). This CDR3 reads CASSQFSGGAADTQYF. The CDR3 region has the DNA TGTGCCAGCAGCCAGTTCAGCGGGGGGGCCGCAGATACGCAGTATTTT.